One TCR beta chain is described in this entry. This specimen comes from a study of CD8 T cells in Susac syndrome. The V gene end was trimmed by 4 bases and the J gene end by 8 bases; junction bases not matched to a gene: 8. The CDR3 has 14 residues. It was with random hexamers that roughly 0.45 to 1 ug RNA was reverse transcribed. TCRdb called the immunoSEQ multiplex PCR reads again in MiXCR, with one record for every CDR3 protein. The sample holds about 22,000 distinct CDR3 sequences, roughly 93% seen once. The chain combines TRBV12-3 or TRBV12-4 with TRBJ1-1, with TRBD1 identical over 9 bases. This clonotype was obtained from a human donor in good health. The sample taken for sequencing was CD8+ T cells from PBMCs. The DNA of the CDR3 is TGTGCCAGCAGTTCGGGACAGGGCGTTGAGGAAGCTTTCTTT. It translates to CASSSGQGVEEAFF.